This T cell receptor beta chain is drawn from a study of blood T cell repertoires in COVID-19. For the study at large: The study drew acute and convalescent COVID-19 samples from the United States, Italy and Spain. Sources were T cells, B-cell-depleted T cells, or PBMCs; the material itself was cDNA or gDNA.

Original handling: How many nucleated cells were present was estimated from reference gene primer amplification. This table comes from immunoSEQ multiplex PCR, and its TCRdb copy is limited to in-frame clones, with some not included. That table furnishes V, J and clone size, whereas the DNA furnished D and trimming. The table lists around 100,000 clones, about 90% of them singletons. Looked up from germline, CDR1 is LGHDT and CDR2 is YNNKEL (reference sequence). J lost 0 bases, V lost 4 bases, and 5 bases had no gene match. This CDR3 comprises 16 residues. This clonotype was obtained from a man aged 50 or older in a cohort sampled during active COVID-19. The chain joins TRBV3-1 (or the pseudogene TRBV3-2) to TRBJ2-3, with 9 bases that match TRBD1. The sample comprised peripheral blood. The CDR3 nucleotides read TGTGCCAGCAGCCTGTTGGGGACAGGGAGCACAGATACGCAGTATTTT. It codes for CASSLLGTGSTDTQYF.